The entry below gives a single TCR beta chain sequence along with its context. No antigen is known for it. The CDR3 has 15 residues. Germline CDR1 is SGHTA and CDR2 is FQGNSA. The junction had 7 bases not matched to a gene; V was cut back by 5 bases and J by 5 bases. This sample is part of a study of cytomegalovirus exposure and HLA in healthy donors. Vbeta (60) and Jbeta (13) primers were used in the PCR. Profiled with immunoSEQ multiplex PCR; TCRdb holds only in-frame clones, not every one. This sample's table reports 150,000 or so clones. General study results and limits: Donors were assumed by presence/absence analyses to have roughly uniform sequencing depth. In an earlier analysis, most TCR beta V segments were productive about 87% or about 30% of the time.

The receptor was derived from a young man in good health and CMV-seronegative. The chain combines TRBV7-2 with TRBJ2-1; TRBD1 agrees at 9 bases. Sequenced input: PBMCs. As DNA, the CDR3 is TGTGCCAGCAGCCCCAGCGGGACAGGGCACAATGAGCAGTTCTTC. As protein: CASSPSGTGHNEQFF.